This T cell receptor beta chain was sequenced for a study of cytotoxic CD8 clonotypes in ibrutinib-treated CLL. The CDR3 sequence is 14 residues long. Germline V CDR1 and CDR2: SGHTS, YDEGEE. V was clipped by 3 bases and J by 4 bases, with 11 bases between them. The data were produced by immunoSEQ multiplex PCR, yet TCRdb's version contains in-frame clones alone and is incomplete. The profile shows some 47,000 clones, 50% to 65% of them singletons. Overall study results and limits: There were few public clonotypes, and on treatment they contracted or stayed stable.

Only a few counts were recorded for this clone. Its antigen is still unknown. V is TRBV5-8 and J is TRBJ2-1; the D call may be TRBD1 or TRBD2 (5 bases each). The input for sequencing was PBMCs, taken after 24 months of ibrutinib treatment. This receptor was taken from a human donor with chronic lymphocytic leukemia. This CDR3 reads CASSSFGTYNEQFF. The CDR3 coding sequence is TGTGCCAGCAGCTCCTTCGGGACGTACAATGAGCAGTTCTTC.